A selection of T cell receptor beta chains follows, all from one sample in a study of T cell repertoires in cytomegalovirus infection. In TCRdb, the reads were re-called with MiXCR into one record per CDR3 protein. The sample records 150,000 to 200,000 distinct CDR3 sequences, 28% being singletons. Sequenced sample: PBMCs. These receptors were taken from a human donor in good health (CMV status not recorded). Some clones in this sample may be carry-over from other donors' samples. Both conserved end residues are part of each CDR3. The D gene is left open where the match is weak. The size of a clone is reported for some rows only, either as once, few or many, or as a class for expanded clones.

CASSLVLSNQPQHF	TGTGCCAGCAGCTTAGTTCTTTCCAATCAGCCCCAGCATTTT	TRBJ1-5	TRBV7-2	-	-
CASSLSGAEGEQFF	TGTGCCAGCAGCTTATCAGGGGCCGAGGGTGAGCAGTTCTTC	TRBJ2-1	TRBV7-2	-	-
CASSPRGSGGATRYEQYF	TGCGCCAGCAGCCCCCGGGGTAGCGGGGGGGCCACCCGCTACGAGCAGTACTTC	TRBJ2-7	TRBV5-1	TRBD2	few
CASSSPGRGKLGYAKNIQYF	TGTGCCAGCAGTTCCCCAGGGAGGGGCAAACTCGGATACGCCAAAAACATTCAGTACTTC	TRBJ2-4	TRBV12-3/TRBV12-4	TRBD2	-
CASSIDHSNQPQHF	TGTGCCAGTAGTATAGACCACTCAAATCAGCCCCAGCATTTT	TRBJ1-5	TRBV19	-	-
CASSWAGGSGETQYF	TGTGCCAGCAGTTGGGCAGGGGGGTCCGGAGAGACCCAGTACTTC	TRBJ2-5	TRBV6-6	-	-
CASSYSNRVTHRRELFF	TGTGCCAGCAGTTACTCGAACAGGGTGACCCACCGGAGGGAGCTGTTTTTT	TRBJ2-2	TRBV6-6	-	-
CASSLTGQAEAFF	TGTGCCAGCAGCTTAACAGGACAGGCTGAAGCTTTCTTT	TRBJ1-1	TRBV7-3	TRBD1	-
CATSRDQNGQPQHF	TGTGCCACCAGCAGAGATCAGAATGGTCAGCCCCAGCATTTT	TRBJ1-5	TRBV15	-	few
CSAFRNTQYF	TGCAGTGCTTTCCGGAATACGCAGTATTTT	TRBJ2-3	TRBV20-1	-	-
CASSPDRYWDEQFF	TGTGCCAGCAGCCCGGACAGGTATTGGGATGAGCAGTTCTTC	TRBJ2-1	TRBV7-2	TRBD1	many
CASSSQAGVGTEAFF	TGTGCCAGCAGCTCACAGGCCGGGGTAGGGACTGAAGCTTTCTTT	TRBJ1-1	TRBV6-2/TRBV6-3	-	-
CASSDPLTGTGRNF	TGTGCCAGCAGCGACCCATTGACCGGGACAGGGCGTAACTTC	TRBJ1-2	TRBV7-3	TRBD1	-
CASSERQGGGVSNTEAFF	TGTGCCAGCAGCGAACGACAGGGGGGGGGAGTCTCGAACACTGAAGCTTTCTTT	TRBJ1-1	TRBV7-8	TRBD1	-
CASSSGSGPAQPQHF	TGTGCCAGCAGTAGCGGATCTGGGCCGGCTCAGCCCCAGCATTTT	TRBJ1-5	TRBV2	-	-
CASSFTGTPLQETQYF	TGTGCCAGCAGCTTCACCGGGACACCCTTACAAGAGACCCAGTACTTC	TRBJ2-5	TRBV5-4	-	-
CASSLAGTGPYGYTF	TGTGCCAGCAGCTTAGCCGGGACAGGGCCCTATGGCTACACCTTC	TRBJ1-2	TRBV7-8	TRBD1	-
CASSQHGEQFF	TGTGCCAGCAGCCAACATGGCGAGCAGTTCTTC	TRBJ2-1	TRBV28	-	many
CASSQENRGNQPQHF	TGCGCCAGCAGCCAAGAGAACAGGGGGAATCAGCCCCAGCATTTT	TRBJ1-5	TRBV4-3	TRBD1	-
CASGDPLGQGQETQYF	TGTGCTAGTGGTGACCCCCTGGGACAGGGGCAAGAGACCCAGTACTTC	TRBJ2-5	TRBV12-5	TRBD1	-
CASSERVGSNEQFF	TGTGCCAGCAGTGAAAGAGTGGGTTCCAATGAGCAGTTCTTC	TRBJ2-1	TRBV2	-	few
CASSLQGPSPLHF	TGTGCCAGCAGCCTACAGGGACCTTCACCCCTCCACTTT	TRBJ1-6	TRBV2	-	-
CASSETHEQYF	TGTGCCAGCAGTGAAACTCACGAGCAGTACTTC	TRBJ2-7	TRBV6-1	-	-
CSASDGGVNTEAFF	TGCAGTGCTAGTGACGGGGGAGTGAACACTGAAGCTTTCTTT	TRBJ1-1	TRBV20-1	-	few
CASSLDDSSNSPLHF	TGTGCCAGCAGCTTGGATGACAGCTCTAATTCACCCCTCCACTTT	TRBJ1-6	TRBV5-6	-	-
CASSLGRDWGNLF	TGTGCCAGCAGCTTAGGCAGGGACTGGGGGAACCTCTTT	TRBJ1-1	TRBV7-8	-	-
CATSGTWGGGTQYF	TGTGCCACCAGTGGGACATGGGGAGGGGGTACGCAGTATTTT	TRBJ2-3	TRBV24-1	-	-
CASSFGLNQPQHF	TGTGCCAGCAGTTTCGGGTTAAATCAGCCCCAGCATTTT	TRBJ1-5	TRBV12-3/TRBV12-4	-	-
CASSLGVEEPQHF	TGTGCCAGCAGTTTGGGCGTAGAAGAGCCCCAGCATTTT	TRBJ1-5	TRBV2	-	few
CASTIGNSNNEQFF	TGTGCCAGTACTATAGGAAACAGTAACAATGAGCAGTTCTTC	TRBJ2-1	TRBV7-8	-	many
CSARGPGSKDGYTF	TGCAGTGCTAGGGGTCCGGGAAGTAAGGATGGCTACACCTTC	TRBJ1-2	TRBV20-1	-	-
CASSPTGNEQFF	TGTGCCAGCAGCCCGACAGGCAATGAGCAGTTCTTC	TRBJ2-1	TRBV7-2	-	many
CATGTTYEQYF	TGTGCCACTGGGACAACCTACGAGCAGTACTTC	TRBJ2-7	TRBV6-5	-	-
CSVEDVGLKLYTF	TGCAGCGTTGAAGACGTGGGGCTCAAGTTATACACCTTC	TRBJ1-2	TRBV29-1	-	-
CSIGGGIGETQYF	TGCAGCATTGGCGGGGGGATCGGGGAGACCCAGTACTTC	TRBJ2-5	TRBV29-1	TRBD2	-